This TCR beta chain came from a study of blood T cell repertoires in COVID-19. This clone came up once. Repertoires were generated with immunoSEQ multiplex PCR, while TCRdb's copy carries only in-frame clones and drops some. Of about 180,000 clones in the sample, 70% to 80% were seen once. The CDR3 consists of 21 residues. The receptor comes from a man between 60 and 75 years old who had been exposed to COVID-19. The sequenced sample was PBMCs or T cells enriched from blood (not recorded which). V usage is TRBV21-1 and J usage is TRBJ2-6; TRBD2 is the table's D call and was not checked against the DNA. TRBV21-1 is marked as a pseudogene. The CDR3 bases are TGTGCCAGCAGCTCACCACGGACCCGGACTAGCGGGAGAGCTATAGCCAACGTCCTGACTTTC. It yields the protein CASSSPRTRTSGRAIANVLTF.